This T cell receptor (beta chain) was recorded in a study of identical twins. The CDR3 covers 14 residues. Per the germline V gene, CDR1 is SGHAT and CDR2 is FQNNGV. J was trimmed by 7 bases and V by 5 bases; bases with no gene match: 8. TCRdb analysed the 5' RACE reads with MiXCR anew, one entry per CDR3 protein. This sample has a few hundred thousand distinct CDR3 sequences, with under 20% found just once. The source of this sequence is a man aged 45-65 years in good health. This chain joins TRBV11-2 and TRBJ2-1; 7 nucleotides align to TRBD1. The sequencing input was naive T cells sorted from blood. CDR3 loop: CASSHRQGQNEQFF. Here the CDR3 DNA reads TGTGCCAGCAGCCACCGACAGGGACAGAATGAGCAGTTCTTC.